This T cell receptor (beta chain) was documented in a study of blood T cells in healthy people across ages. Germline V CDR1 and CDR2: SNHLY, FYNNEI. The CDR3 consists of 11 residues. Per sample, at least 6 micrograms of total RNA were extracted. Of note for this clonotype: One junction end does not reproduce the germline sequence, and a read error may be involved.

PCR was performed a second time for about 7 to 11 cycles using a sample-barcoded 5' primer and a J-beta primer mix. CDR3-containing paired-end reads numbered at least 2.5 million in each sample. TCRdb recomputed calls from the 5' RACE reads with MiXCR, one row per CDR3 protein. Of fewer than 700,000 distinct CDR3 sequences detected, around 48% appear once; the ten largest clones hold 20% to 25%. This receptor was obtained from a man aged 80 or over in good health. This chain links TRBV2 with TRBJ2-1, with D perhaps matching TRBD1 (6 bases). Sequencing used blood. The CDR3 DNA follows: TGTGCCAGCAGAGAAGGGGGTGAGCAGTTCTTC. It specifies CASREGGEQFF.